This TCR beta chain emerged from a study of OX40 agonist ivuxolimab in advanced cancers. Trimming shortened V by 1 base and J by 10 bases, and 17 bases separated the two germline ends. There are 15 residues in the CDR3. Germline lookup yields CDR1 LNHDA and CDR2 SQIVND (reference sequence). The investigators sampled blood at baseline, at cycle 4 day 1, and at cycle 7 day 1. Clones were sequenced by immunoSEQ multiplex PCR, and TCRdb holds only the in-frame ones, with some missing. The sample comprises several thousand clones, about 94% of which are singletons, and approximately 10% rests with the top ten.

The material sequenced was CD4+ or CD8+ T cells sorted from blood, taken in a trial of the OX40 agonist ivuxolimab. The receptor's source is an adult with an advanced solid tumor such as melanoma, head and neck, liver or kidney cancer. This chain links TRBV19 with TRBJ1-5, with D possibly TRBD1 on 5 matching bases. The CDR3 coding sequence is TGTGCCAGTAGTATAGGGAGGACACCCCGGTCCCCCCAGCATTTT. This gives the protein CASSIGRTPRSPQHF.